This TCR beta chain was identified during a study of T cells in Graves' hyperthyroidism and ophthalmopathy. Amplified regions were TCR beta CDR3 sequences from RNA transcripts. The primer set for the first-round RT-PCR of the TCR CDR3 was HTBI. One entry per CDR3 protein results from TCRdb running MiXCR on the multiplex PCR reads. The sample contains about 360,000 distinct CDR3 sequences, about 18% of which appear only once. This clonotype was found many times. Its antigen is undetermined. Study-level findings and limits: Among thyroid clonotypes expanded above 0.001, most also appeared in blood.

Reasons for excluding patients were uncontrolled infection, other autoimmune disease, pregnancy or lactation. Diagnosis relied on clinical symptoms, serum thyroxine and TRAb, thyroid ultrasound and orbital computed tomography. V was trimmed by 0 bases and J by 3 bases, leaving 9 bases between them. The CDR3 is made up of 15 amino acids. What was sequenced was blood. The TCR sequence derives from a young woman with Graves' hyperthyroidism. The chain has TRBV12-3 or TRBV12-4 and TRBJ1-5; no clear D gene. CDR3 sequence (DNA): TGTGCCAGCAGTTTAGCGGCGACCTACAATCAGCCCCAGCATTTT. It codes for CASSLAATYNQPQHF.